Listed below are T cell receptor beta chains from one sample, sequenced in a study of T-cell reconstitution after alpha-beta-depleted transplantation in children. Each CDR3 protein gets one entry after TCRdb re-called the PCR reads with MiXCR. This table has 700,000 to 950,000 distinct CDR3 sequences, around 17% appearing once. The sequencing used PBMCs, mostly from graft donor cells, collected 360 days after TCRalphabeta/CD19-depleted stem cell transplant. The receptors stem from a male patient younger than 18 who had a stem cell transplant for acute lymphoblastic leukemia, so the T cells may come from the graft donor. Both conserved end residues are part of each CDR3. The order of the fields is V gene, J gene, D gene, clone size, CDR3 length, CDR3 protein, CDR3 DNA. The D gene is left open where the match is weak. Not every row has a clone size; where given, it reads once, few, many or a size class.

TRBV18	TRBJ2-3	TRBD1	-	16	CASLRDSQRSTDTQYF	TGTGCCAGCTTACGGGACAGCCAACGGAGCACAGATACGCAGTATTTT
TRBV7-3	TRBJ2-2	-	-	15	CASSSPSEGRGELFF	TGTGCCAGCAGCTCCCCATCGGAAGGGCGAGGGGAGCTGTTTTTT
TRBV3-1	TRBJ2-3	TRBD2	once	15	CASSQASGGSLTQYF	TGTGCCAGCAGCCAAGCGTCGGGAGGGAGTCTTACGCAGTATTTT
TRBV7-3	TRBJ2-7	-	few	15	CASSLIAQSSYEQYF	TGTGCCAGCAGCTTAATTGCGCAAAGCTCCTACGAGCAGTACTTC
TRBV10-3	TRBJ2-5	TRBD1	few	16	CAISESHRQGQETQYF	TGTGCCATCAGTGAGTCCCACCGACAGGGCCAAGAGACCCAGTACTTC
TRBV27	TRBJ2-7	TRBD2	few	16	CASSLTVGGSTDEQYF	TGTGCCAGCAGTTTAACTGTAGGCGGGAGTACGGACGAGCAGTACTTC
TRBV7-2	TRBJ2-2	-	many	13	CASSLAFTGELFF	TGTGCCAGCAGCTTAGCGTTCACCGGGGAGCTGTTTTTT
TRBV18	TRBJ2-5	-	-	15	CASSPGRQPAETQYF	TGTGCCAGCTCACCCGGAAGACAGCCTGCGGAGACCCAGTACTTC
TRBV27	TRBJ2-7	TRBD2	-	15	CASSYTSGTTYEQYF	TGTGCCAGCAGCTATACTAGCGGGACAACCTACGAGCAGTACTTC
TRBV4-2	TRBJ2-1	TRBD2	few	16	CASSHETSGRYNEQFF	TGTGCCAGCAGCCACGAGACTAGCGGGAGGTACAATGAGCAGTTCTTC
TRBV20-1	TRBJ1-6	TRBD1	few	15	CSARDRGRDNSPLHF	TGCAGTGCTAGGGACAGGGGACGAGATAATTCACCCCTCCACTTT
TRBV11-2	TRBJ1-1	-	-	21	CASSLLRLGEVRGAILAEAFF	TGTGCCAGCAGCTTATTACGCCTGGGCGAAGTTAGAGGGGCGATCCTCGCTGAAGCTTTCTTT
TRBV7-9	TRBJ1-1	-	few	15	CASSLAQGVRTEAFF	TGTGCCAGCAGCTTAGCTCAGGGTGTAAGGACTGAAGCTTTCTTT
TRBV7-6	TRBJ2-7	-	many	15	CASSLGAARGNEQYF	TGTGCCAGCAGCTTAGGTGCGGCCCGGGGTAACGAGCAGTACTTC
TRBV12-3/TRBV12-4	TRBJ1-5	-	few	14	CASSLGGVLGPQHF	TGTGCCAGCAGTTTAGGGGGGGTTCTAGGGCCCCAGCATTTT
TRBV5-6	TRBJ2-3	-	many	17	CASSLWSGVRSTDTQYF	TGTGCCAGCAGCTTGTGGTCAGGGGTTCGGTCAACAGATACGCAGTATTTT
TRBV5-1	TRBJ2-2	-	-	15	CASSFIRPDTGELFF	TGCGCCAGCAGCTTTATCCGCCCCGACACCGGGGAGCTGTTTTTT
TRBV6-2/TRBV6-3	TRBJ2-7	TRBD1	-	15	CASSYSWGQGYEQYF	TGTGCCAGCAGTTACTCGTGGGGACAGGGCTACGAGCAGTACTTC
TRBV5-1	TRBJ2-1	TRBD1	-	15	CASSESGTGDNEQFF	TGCGCCAGCAGCGAATCCGGGACAGGGGACAATGAGCAGTTCTTC
TRBV12-5	TRBJ1-1	TRBD1	few	12	CASGLGTGSAFF	TGTGCTAGTGGTTTGGGGACAGGGAGTGCTTTCTTT
TRBV2	TRBJ2-1	-	-	11	CASRRVNEQFF	TGTGCCAGCAGACGGGTCAATGAGCAGTTCTTC
TRBV29-1	TRBJ2-7	-	many	10	CSVDLGEQYF	TGCAGCGTTGACCTCGGGGAGCAGTACTTC
TRBV9	TRBJ1-5	-	-	15	CASSVADGYNQPQHF	TGTGCCAGCAGCGTAGCGGACGGGTATAATCAGCCCCAGCATTTT
TRBV25-1	TRBJ1-5	-	few	15	CASSRGGATNQPQHF	TGTGCCAGCAGTAGGGGGGGGGCCACCAATCAGCCCCAGCATTTT
TRBV12-3/TRBV12-4	TRBJ2-7	TRBD1	-	14	CASSFGTGSNEQYF	TGTGCCAGCAGTTTCGGGACAGGGAGCAACGAGCAGTACTTC
TRBV12-3/TRBV12-4	TRBJ2-7	TRBD2	-	15	CASSLIIAAGGEQYF	TGTGCCAGCAGTTTAATAATAGCCGCGGGAGGCGAGCAGTACTTC
TRBV5-6	TRBJ2-3	TRBD2	-	16	CASSLDLAGGTDTQYF	TGTGCCAGCAGCTTGGACCTAGCGGGGGGCACAGATACGCAGTATTTT
TRBV7-9	TRBJ2-7	-	-	15	CASSPRIGGPYEQYF	TGTGCCAGCAGCCCCCGGATCGGAGGCCCATACGAGCAGTACTTC
TRBV7-9	TRBJ2-7	TRBD2	-	15	CASSPGIAGGDEQYF	TGTGCCAGCAGCCCGGGTATAGCGGGAGGAGACGAGCAGTACTTC
TRBV5-6	TRBJ1-3	-	-	15	CASSLVSRGPNTIYF	TGTGCCAGCAGCTTGGTTTCCCGAGGGCCCAACACCATATATTTT
TRBV20-1	TRBJ2-7	-	-	14	CSARDMGTYYEQYF	TGCAGTGCTAGAGATATGGGGACTTACTACGAGCAGTACTTC
TRBV5-1	TRBJ2-1	TRBD1	-	16	CASSWSTGDSYNEQFF	TGCGCCAGCAGCTGGTCGACAGGGGATTCCTACAATGAGCAGTTCTTC
TRBV5-1	TRBJ2-2	TRBD2	-	17	CASSFAQLATNTGELFF	TGCGCCAGCAGCTTCGCACAACTAGCGACAAACACCGGGGAGCTGTTTTTT
TRBV7-8	TRBJ2-7	TRBD2	once	17	CASSLDESGLAVYEQYF	TGTGCCAGCAGCTTAGATGAGTCCGGACTAGCGGTCTACGAGCAGTACTTC
TRBV25-1	TRBJ2-5	TRBD1	few	16	CASRSQDRGPQETQYF	TGTGCCAGCAGATCACAGGACAGGGGGCCCCAAGAGACCCAGTACTTC
TRBV20-1	TRBJ2-7	-	-	15	CSARDSGTRDMGQYF	TGCAGTGCTAGAGATTCCGGGACCCGGGACATGGGGCAGTACTTC
TRBV24-1	TRBJ1-5	-	many	15	CATSDLTGGSQPQHF	TGTGCCACCAGTGATTTAACCGGGGGTAGTCAGCCCCAGCATTTT
TRBV3-1	TRBJ1-6	-	few	13	CASSQETFSPLHF	TGTGCCAGCAGCCAAGAAACCTTTTCACCCCTCCACTTT
TRBV7-9	TRBJ2-7	TRBD2	few	18	CASSLMVLGGTSSYEQYF	TGTGCCAGCAGCTTAATGGTTTTGGGGGGGACGTCATCCTACGAGCAGTACTTC
TRBV20-1	TRBJ1-1	TRBD1	-	15	CSAREGQGAGTEAFF	TGCAGTGCTAGAGAGGGACAGGGGGCCGGAACTGAAGCTTTCTTT
TRBV12-3/TRBV12-4	TRBJ2-7	TRBD2	-	15	CASSPPAGVRGEQYF	TGTGCCAGCAGCCCCCCCGCGGGGGTACGTGGCGAGCAGTACTTC
TRBV7-8	TRBJ2-5	TRBD1	many	16	CASSLMAGGYQETQYF	TGTGCCAGCAGCTTAATGGCAGGGGGCTACCAGGAGACCCAGTACTTC
TRBV20-1	TRBJ2-7	TRBD2	-	17	CSARDSSRAGGPYEQYF	TGCAGTGCTAGAGACTCATCACGAGCGGGAGGACCCTACGAGCAGTACTTC
TRBV6-6	TRBJ1-1	TRBD1	many	13	CASRGQGGGEAFF	TGTGCCAGCAGGGGACAGGGTGGGGGTGAAGCTTTCTTT
TRBV12-3/TRBV12-4	TRBJ2-7	TRBD2	-	14	CASKLSGSSYEQYF	TGTGCCAGCAAGCTTAGCGGGAGCTCCTACGAGCAGTACTTC
TRBV6-2/TRBV6-3	TRBJ2-1	-	few	17	CASSYSTKSGYYNEQFF	TGTGCCAGCAGTTACTCGACGAAGAGCGGTTACTACAATGAGCAGTTCTTC
TRBV7-9	TRBJ2-2	TRBD2	-	16	CASSLLANTNTGELFF	TGTGCCAGCAGCCTACTAGCGAACACGAACACCGGGGAGCTGTTTTTT
TRBV12-3/TRBV12-4	TRBJ1-2	-	few	15	CASSQVLREVGGYTF	TGTGCCAGCAGCCAAGTCCTCAGGGAGGTTGGTGGCTACACCTTC
TRBV20-1	TRBJ2-1	TRBD2	-	14	CSATGTREFNEQFF	TGCAGTGCTACCGGGACTAGGGAGTTCAATGAGCAGTTCTTC
TRBV7-3	TRBJ2-3	-	-	16	CASRPPGLSVTDTQYF	TGTGCCAGCAGACCTCCTGGCCTATCAGTCACAGATACGCAGTATTTT
TRBV6-5	TRBJ2-5	TRBD1	few	15	CASSYSRGIEETQYF	TGTGCCAGCAGTTACAGCAGGGGGATCGAAGAGACCCAGTACTTC
TRBV5-1	TRBJ2-1	TRBD1	many	13	CASSGTGFNEQFF	TGCGCCAGCAGCGGGACAGGGTTCAATGAGCAGTTCTTC
TRBV25-1	TRBJ2-7	TRBD1	-	15	CASSESYRGSNEQYF	TGTGCCAGCAGTGAATCATACAGGGGGAGCAACGAGCAGTACTTC
TRBV12-3/TRBV12-4	TRBJ2-7	TRBD2	-	15	CASTRTSGRAREQYF	TGTGCCAGCACTAGGACTAGCGGGAGGGCGCGAGAGCAGTACTTC
TRBV29-1	TRBJ1-2	TRBD1	-	12	CSVLGQEGGYTF	TGCAGCGTTTTAGGACAGGAGGGTGGCTACACCTTC
TRBV4-1	TRBJ2-7	TRBD2	few	14	CASSHPGGAPEQYF	TGCGCCAGCAGCCACCCGGGGGGGGCGCCGGAGCAGTACTTC
TRBV9	TRBJ2-2	TRBD2	few	16	CASSGSGRAATGELFF	TGTGCCAGCAGCGGGAGCGGGAGGGCCGCTACCGGGGAGCTGTTTTTT
TRBV5-1	TRBJ2-3	TRBD2	-	16	CASSWAGGSGKDTQYF	TGCGCCAGCAGCTGGGCGGGAGGTAGCGGGAAAGATACGCAGTATTTT
TRBV6-5	TRBJ2-7	TRBD2	few	15	CASSYREGLNYEQYF	TGTGCCAGCAGTTACAGGGAGGGGCTTAACTACGAGCAGTACTTC